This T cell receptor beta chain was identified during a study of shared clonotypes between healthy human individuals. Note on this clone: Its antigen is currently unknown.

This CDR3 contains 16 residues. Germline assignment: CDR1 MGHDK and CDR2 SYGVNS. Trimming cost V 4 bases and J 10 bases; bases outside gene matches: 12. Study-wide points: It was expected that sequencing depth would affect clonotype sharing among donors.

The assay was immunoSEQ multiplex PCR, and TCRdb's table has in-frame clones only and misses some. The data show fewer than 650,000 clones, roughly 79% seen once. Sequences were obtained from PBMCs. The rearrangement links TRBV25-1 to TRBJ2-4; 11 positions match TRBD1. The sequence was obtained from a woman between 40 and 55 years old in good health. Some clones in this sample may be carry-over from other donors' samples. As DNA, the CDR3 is TGTGCCAGCAGTGCCGAGGACAGGGGGCAGAAGCCGATTCAGTACTTC. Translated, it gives CASSAEDRGQKPIQYF.